The rows below give T cell receptor beta chains drawn from one sample of a study of T cell changes during pregnancy in multiple sclerosis. The data were produced by immunoSEQ multiplex PCR, yet TCRdb's version contains in-frame clones alone and is incomplete. The sample holds over 80,000 clones, just over 90% seen once. The sequences come from peripheral blood, collected in the second trimester of pregnancy. These receptors came from a female donor in good health, enrolled as a control in a pregnancy study. Each CDR3 is given with its conserved first and last residue. The D gene is left open where the match is weak. Size is omitted from some rows. Given values are once, few, many or a class for expanded clones.

v_gene	abundance	d_gene	j_gene	CDR3nt	CDR3aa
TRBV7-2	.	TRBD2	TRBJ2-3	TGTGCCAGCAGCTGGACTAGTGATTTT	CASSWTSDF
TRBV6-5	.	TRBD2	TRBJ2-5	TGTGCCAGCGGACGGACTAGCGGCCAAGAGACCCAGTACTTC	CASGRTSGQETQYF
TRBV10-2	once	.	TRBJ2-2	TGCGCCAGCAGTGAGCAGGGGCCCGGAGACACCGGGGAGCTGTTTTTT	CASSEQGPGDTGELFF
TRBV28	.	.	TRBJ1-2	TGTGCCAGCAGTTTATTTCCCACCTACGGCTATGGCTACACCTTC	CASSLFPTYGYGYTF
TRBV11-3	.	.	TRBJ2-1	TGTGCCAGCAGCTCCGGGAGTAAGGATGGCAATGAGCAGTTCTTC	CASSSGSKDGNEQFF
TRBV10-1	few	.	TRBJ1-1	TGCGCCATCCGATTCCCAGGGTGCACTGAAGCTTTCTTT	CAIRFPGCTEAFF
TRBV7-9	.	TRBD1	TRBJ1-4	TGTGCCAGCAGCCACGGACAGGATAATGAAAAACTGTTTTTT	CASSHGQDNEKLFF
TRBV6-6	.	TRBD1	TRBJ1-4	TGTGCCAGCAGTCGAGACAGGGGGGCAACTAATGAAAAACTGTTTTTT	CASSRDRGATNEKLFF
TRBV5-6	.	TRBD2	TRBJ2-1	TGTGCCAGCAGCTTACTAGCGGGAGCTACCAATGAGCAGTTCTTC	CASSLLAGATNEQFF
TRBV6-5	.	.	TRBJ2-3	TGTGCCAGCAGTTACTCCGGGAGCGGCACAGATACGCAGTATTTT	CASSYSGSGTDTQYF
TRBV18	.	TRBD1	TRBJ1-5	TGTGCCAGCTCACCAGCACAGGGGCTTAATCAGCCCCAGCATTTT	CASSPAQGLNQPQHF
TRBV20-1	.	.	TRBJ2-7	TGCAGTGCTGGGGCTCGGTACGAGCAGTACTTC	CSAGARYEQYF
TRBV7-9	.	.	TRBJ2-5	TGTGCCAGCAGCTTAACGTCAGGCAGGCAAGAGACCCAGTACTTC	CASSLTSGRQETQYF
TRBV27	once	TRBD1	TRBJ1-6	TGTGCCAGCAGTTTATTCAGGGGGCAGTCACCCCTCCACTTT	CASSLFRGQSPLHF
TRBV18	.	TRBD1	TRBJ2-7	TGTGCCAGCTCACTCCCCGACAGGGCCCTTCGCTACGAGCAGTACTTC	CASSLPDRALRYEQYF
TRBV7-8	.	.	TRBJ1-2	TGTGCCAGCAGCTTCGGGGGTCGAAACTATGGCTACACCTTC	CASSFGGRNYGYTF
TRBV7-2	.	.	TRBJ2-3	TGTGCCGGCAGCTTATACTGGGGGGCGCAGTATTTT	CAGSLYWGAQYF
TRBV4-1	.	.	TRBJ2-3	TGCGCCAGCAGCCCTCAGGGTGATACGCAGTATTTT	CASSPQGDTQYF
TRBV6-6	.	TRBD1	TRBJ2-3	TGTGCCAGCAGATCCTCAGGGGGCAGGCAGTATTTT	CASRSSGGRQYF
TRBV19	.	TRBD2	TRBJ2-7	TGTGCCAGTAGCCCTTTAATAACGGGGGGGCTTACCTACGAGCAGTACTTC	CASSPLITGGLTYEQYF
TRBV6-7	.	TRBD1	TRBJ1-1	TGTGCCAGCAGTTACCCACCCGACAGGGATGAAGCTTTCTTT	CASSYPPDRDEAFF
TRBV4-1	once	TRBD2	TRBJ2-1	TGCGCCAGCAGCCGGGGGACTATGCATTACAATGAGCAGTTCTTC	CASSRGTMHYNEQFF
TRBV4-2	.	.	TRBJ2-2	TGTGCCAGCAGCCAAGATGGCCAGGGGACCGGGGAGCTGTTTTTT	CASSQDGQGTGELFF
TRBV19	.	TRBD1	TRBJ1-2	TGTGCCAGTACCTGGACAGGGGAACCCTATGGCTACACCTTC	CASTWTGEPYGYTF
TRBV21-1	.	.	TRBJ1-2	TGTGCCAGCAGCCCGCGACAGGTTATCTATGGCTACACCTTC	CASSPRQVIYGYTF
TRBV4-1	.	.	TRBJ1-1	TGCGCCAGCAGCCAAGAAAAAGGGCAGGGGAACACTGAAGCTTTCTTT	CASSQEKGQGNTEAFF
TRBV28	once	.	TRBJ2-5	TGTGCCAGCAGTCCGGCGAGGGGGAATCGGTTTAAGGAGACCCAGTACTTC	CASSPARGNRFKETQYF
TRBV29-1	.	.	TRBJ1-4	TGCAGCGTAGTAATAGGGGCAACTAATGAAAAACTGTTTTTT	CSVVIGATNEKLFF
TRBV18	.	.	TRBJ2-7	TGTGCCAGCTCACCAGAAGGGAGCTCCTACGAGCAGTACTTC	CASSPEGSSYEQYF
TRBV6-4	.	.	TRBJ1-2	TGTGCCAGCAGTGACTCGTTGCGGGGGAACTATGGCTACACCTTC	CASSDSLRGNYGYTF
TRBV2	.	.	TRBJ1-6	TGTGCCGCCGAGAGCTCCTATAATTCACCCCTCCACTTT	CAAESSYNSPLHF